The next 16 T cell receptor beta chains were all read from a single sample in a study of T cells in localized non-small cell lung cancer. Method: immunoSEQ multiplex PCR; TCRdb's copy keeps in-frame clones and lacks some. The sample carries under 70,000 clones, around 86% recorded once. Sequenced material: peripheral blood, taken before any cancer treatment. Every receptor here comes from a woman between 40 and 69 years old with stage I lung adenocarcinoma.

This clone was observed a handful of times. The V call is TRBV30, the J call TRBJ1-1, with a tentative D call TRBD1 (5 bases). Trimming took off 2 bases at V and 0 bases at J, with 10 bases between the two ends. The length of the CDR3 is 14 residues. Germline CDR1 and CDR2: GTSNPN and SVGIG (reference sequence). The CDR3 coding sequence is TGTGCCTGGAGTCAAGGGGCCCTGAACACTGAAGCTTTCTTT. It specifies CAWSQGALNTEAFF.

The chain links TRBV6-5 to TRBJ2-5, with no clear D. The CDR3 sequence is 14 residues long. V shed 2 bases and J shed 2 bases, with 9 bases lying between them. Germline V lookup: CDR1 MNHEY, CDR2 SVGAGI. The CDR3 region is CASSYSTAQETQYF. CDR3 in DNA: TGTGCCAGCAGTTACAGTACAGCACAAGAGACCCAGTACTTC.

This chain links TRBV11-1 with TRBJ1-1, with 10 bases identical to TRBD1. V shed 1 base and J 5 bases; nucleotides not matched to a gene: 4. The germline V gene encodes CDR1 SGHAT and CDR2 FQDESV (reference sequence). This CDR3 is built from 15 residues. CDR3 in amino acids: CASSLDGTGETEAFF. The CDR3 DNA reads as TGTGCCAGCAGCTTAGATGGGACAGGGGAGACTGAAGCTTTCTTT.

CDR3 coding DNA: TGTGCCTGGAGGGCCGTCGGTGTGAGCCAAGCCTCCTACGAGCAGTACTTC. It encodes CAWRAVGVSQASYEQYF. The chain is built from TRBV30 and TRBJ2-7; no definite D call. Germline CDR1 and CDR2: GTSNPN and SVGIG (reference sequence). The CDR3 has 17 amino acids. With 3 bases removed from V and 0 bases from J, the gap between germline ends came to 21 bases. The full variable domain, rest sourced from reference TRBV30 and TRBJ2-7, is SQTIHQWPATLVQPVGSPLSLECTVEGTSNPNLYWYRQAAGRGLQLLFYSVGIGQISSEVPQNLSASRPQDRQFILSSKKLLLSDSGFYLCAWRAVGVSQASYEQYFGPGTRLTVT.

This chain connects TRBV15 to TRBJ2-7, with a weak D call TRBD1 (6 bases). From germline, CDR1 is LNHNV and CDR2 YYDKDF (reference sequence). V was shortened by 2 bases and J by 0 bases, with 8 bases between the two germline ends. This CDR3 comprises 14 residues. CDR3 DNA: TGTGCCACCAGCAGAACAGGGAGCTCCTACGAGCAGTACTTC. It encodes CATSRTGSSYEQYF. Full variable domain (rest looked up from reference TRBV15 and TRBJ2-7): DAMVIQNPRYQVTQFGKPVTLSCSQTLNHNVMYWYQQKSSQAPKLLFHYYDKDFNNEADTPDNFQSRRPNTSFCFLDIRSPGLGDTAMYLCATSRTGSSYEQYFGPGTRLTVT.

V gene TRBV5-1 combines with J gene TRBJ1-1, with D hard to call. Germline values: CDR1 SGHRS, CDR2 YFSETQ. Trimming left V 4 bases short and J 4 bases short, with 14 bases between. The CDR3 extends over 14 amino acids. CDR3: CASSATVVGTEAFF. For the CDR3, the DNA is TGCGCCAGCAGCGCTACAGTAGTCGGCACTGAAGCTTTCTTT.

The rearrangement uses TRBV28 and TRBJ1-3, with D tentatively TRBD1 (6 bases). Trimming cost V 6 bases and J 0 bases, with 12 bases left between them. Germline CDR1 MDHEN, CDR2 SYDVKM. The CDR3 runs to 15 residues. CDR3 region: CASSHRVSSGNTIYF. CDR3 nucleotide sequence: TGTGCCAGCAGCCACAGGGTGAGCTCTGGAAACACCATATATTTT.

In this sample, this clone turned up once. The chain couples TRBV5-6 to TRBJ1-1, with D unresolved. Germline loops: CDR1 SGHDT, CDR2 YYEEEE. This CDR3 comprises 13 residues. V was trimmed by 0 bases and J by 6 bases, leaving 9 bases between them. The CDR3 nucleotides are TGTGCCAGCAGCTTGGGCAGGAATGCTGAAGCTTTCTTT. Its protein product is CASSLGRNAEAFF.

V gene TRBV6-6 combines with J gene TRBJ1-2; TRBD1 matches 9 bases. V trimming: 5 bases; J trimming: 7 bases; junction bases outside the gene matches: 11. Looked up from germline, CDR1 is MNHNY and CDR2 is SVGAGI (reference sequence). The CDR3 sequence is 15 residues long. The DNA for the CDR3 is TGTGCCAGCAGTCATACCCGGGACAGGGTCTCTGGCTACACCTTC. This codes for CASSHTRDRVSGYTF.

The chain is built from TRBV6-5 and TRBJ1-2; D call uncertain. V gave up 5 bases and J gave up 0 bases, with 7 bases separating them. The V gene's germline CDR1 is MNHEY and CDR2 SVGAGI. CDR3 length: 13 amino acids. The CDR3 DNA follows: TGTGCCAGCAGTACCAGAACTAACTATGGCTACACCTTC. Residues: CASSTRTNYGYTF.

This clone was counted only a few times. The chain links TRBV6-1 to TRBJ1-5; D remains unclear. The germline V and J ends were trimmed by 6 bases and 3 bases, with 12 bases remaining between them. The germline CDR1 and CDR2 sequences are MNHNS and SASEGT. The CDR3 is 14 amino acids. The CDR3 is CASRHPLFNQPQHF. As DNA, the CDR3 is TGTGCCAGCAGGCACCCCTTATTCAATCAGCCCCAGCATTTT.

The chain links TRBV15 to TRBJ2-7; D gene ambiguous. CDR1 is LNHNV and CDR2 is YYDKDF in the germline V gene (reference sequence). V shed 5 bases and J shed 2 bases, with 19 bases lying between them. This CDR3 has 16 residues. CDR3: CATSPQGLPTAYEQYF. The CDR3 coding sequence is TGTGCCACCAGCCCTCAAGGGCTCCCGACGGCCTACGAGCAGTACTTC. The entire variable domain, with the rest obtained from reference TRBV15 and TRBJ2-7, is as follows: DAMVIQNPRYQVTQFGKPVTLSCSQTLNHNVMYWYQQKSSQAPKLLFHYYDKDFNNEADTPDNFQSRRPNTSFCFLDIRSPGLGDTAMYLCATSPQGLPTAYEQYFGPGTRLTVT.

The chain couples TRBV30 to TRBJ2-7; no firm D call. The germline gives CDR1 GTSNPN, CDR2 SVGIG (reference sequence). The V and J ends lost 4 bases and 0 bases respectively, with 10 bases between them. The length of the CDR3 is 13 residues. The DNA for the CDR3 is TGTGCCTGGAAGGCAAAGCTCTCCTACGAGCAGTACTTC. Protein: CAWKAKLSYEQYF.

This chain uses TRBV5-4 with TRBJ2-3; possibly TRBD2 for D (6 bases). The germline CDR1 and CDR2 sequences are SGHNT and YYREEE (reference sequence). This CDR3 has 12 amino acids. V gave up 1 base and J gave up 8 bases, with 8 bases separating them. CDR3 loop: CASSLTGSTQYF. For the CDR3, the DNA is TGTGCCAGCAGCTTGACCGGGAGTACGCAGTATTTT.

The chain combines TRBV15 with TRBJ2-3; a weak D match, TRBD2 (6 bases). The CDR3 has 14 residues. Deletions cut 4 bases from V and 2 bases from J, with 10 bases between. Looked up from germline, CDR1 is LNHNV and CDR2 is YYDKDF (reference sequence). The chain's CDR3 is CATSIERVTDTQYF. The CDR3 bases are TGTGCCACCAGCATCGAGCGGGTCACAGATACGCAGTATTTT.

V gene TRBV30 combines with J gene TRBJ1-2; no definite D call. The V end was cut by 3 bases, the J end by 2 bases, with 7 bases between. CDR1 is GTSNPN and CDR2 is SVGIG in the germline V gene (reference sequence). The CDR3 covers 12 residues. The CDR3 region has the DNA TGTGCCTGGAGGCGAGGGAACTATGGCTACACCTTC. Its translation: CAWRRGNYGYTF.